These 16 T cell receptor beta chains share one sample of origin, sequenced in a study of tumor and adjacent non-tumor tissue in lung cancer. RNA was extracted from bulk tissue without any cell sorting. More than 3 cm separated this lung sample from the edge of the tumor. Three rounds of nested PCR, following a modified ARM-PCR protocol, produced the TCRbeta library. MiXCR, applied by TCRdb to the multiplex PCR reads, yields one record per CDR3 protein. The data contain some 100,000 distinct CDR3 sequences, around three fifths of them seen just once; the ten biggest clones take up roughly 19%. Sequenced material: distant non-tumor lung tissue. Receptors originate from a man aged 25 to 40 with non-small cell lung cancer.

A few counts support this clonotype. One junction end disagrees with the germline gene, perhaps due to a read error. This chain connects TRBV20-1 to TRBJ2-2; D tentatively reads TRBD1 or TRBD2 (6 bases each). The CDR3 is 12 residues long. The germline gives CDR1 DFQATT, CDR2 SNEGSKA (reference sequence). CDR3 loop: CSATGGIGELFF. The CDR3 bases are TGCAGTGCTACCGGGGGCATCGGGGAGTTGTTTTTT.

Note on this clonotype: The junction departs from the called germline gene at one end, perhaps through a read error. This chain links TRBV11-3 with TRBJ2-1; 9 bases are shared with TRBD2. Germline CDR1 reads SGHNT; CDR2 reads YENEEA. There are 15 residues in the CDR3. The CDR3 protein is CVSGLGQTSGNELFF. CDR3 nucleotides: TGTGTCAGCGGCTTAGGGCAGACTAGCGGCAATGAGCTGTTCTTC.

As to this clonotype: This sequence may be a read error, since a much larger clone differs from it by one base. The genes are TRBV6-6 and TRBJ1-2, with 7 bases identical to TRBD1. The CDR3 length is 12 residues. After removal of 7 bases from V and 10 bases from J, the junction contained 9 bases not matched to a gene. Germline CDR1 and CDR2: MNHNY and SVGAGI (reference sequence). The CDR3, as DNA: TGTGCCAGCATCCGGACAGGCCATGACTACACCTTC. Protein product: CASIRTGHDYTF.

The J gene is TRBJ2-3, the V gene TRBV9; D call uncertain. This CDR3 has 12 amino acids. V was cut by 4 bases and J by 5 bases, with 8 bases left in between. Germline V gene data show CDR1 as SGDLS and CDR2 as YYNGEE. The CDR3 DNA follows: TGTGCCAGCAGCCCCTCTGGAGATACGCAGTATTTT. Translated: CASSPSGDTQYF.

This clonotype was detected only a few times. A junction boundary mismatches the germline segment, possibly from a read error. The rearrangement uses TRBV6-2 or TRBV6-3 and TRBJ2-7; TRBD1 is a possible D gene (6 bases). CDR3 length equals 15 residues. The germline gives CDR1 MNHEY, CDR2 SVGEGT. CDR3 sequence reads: CASRLPGQLTYEQYF. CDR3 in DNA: TGTGCCAGCAGACTACCGGGACAACTAACCTACGAGCAGTATTTC.

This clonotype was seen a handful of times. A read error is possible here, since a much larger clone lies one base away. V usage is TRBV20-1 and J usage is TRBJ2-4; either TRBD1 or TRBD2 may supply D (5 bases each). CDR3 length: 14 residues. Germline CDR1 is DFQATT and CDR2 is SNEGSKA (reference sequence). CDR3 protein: CNGRGAGAKNIQYF. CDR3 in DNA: TGCAATGGCAGAGGGGCGGGAGCCAAAAACATTCAGTACTTC.

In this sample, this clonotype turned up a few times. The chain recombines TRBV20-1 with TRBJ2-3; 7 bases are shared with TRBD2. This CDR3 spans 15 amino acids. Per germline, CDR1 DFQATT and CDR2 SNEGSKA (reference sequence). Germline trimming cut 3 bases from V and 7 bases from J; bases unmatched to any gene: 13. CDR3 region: CSARAVGGLTYTQYF. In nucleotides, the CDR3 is TGCAGTGCTAGGGCGGTGGGAGGGCTGACATATACGCAGTATTTT.

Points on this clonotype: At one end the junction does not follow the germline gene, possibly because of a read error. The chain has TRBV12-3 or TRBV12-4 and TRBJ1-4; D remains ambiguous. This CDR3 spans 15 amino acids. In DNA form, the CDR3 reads TGTGCCAGCAGTTTACGACATACAGCTAATGAAAAACTGGTTTTT. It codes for CASSLRHTANEKLVF.

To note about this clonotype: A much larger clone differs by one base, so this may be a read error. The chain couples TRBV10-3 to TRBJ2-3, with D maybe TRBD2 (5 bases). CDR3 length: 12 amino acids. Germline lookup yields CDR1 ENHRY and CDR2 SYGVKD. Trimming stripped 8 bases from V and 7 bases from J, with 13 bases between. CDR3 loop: CAIGSNSNTQYF. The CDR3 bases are TGTGCCATCGGGAGTAATTCAAATACGCAGTATTTT.

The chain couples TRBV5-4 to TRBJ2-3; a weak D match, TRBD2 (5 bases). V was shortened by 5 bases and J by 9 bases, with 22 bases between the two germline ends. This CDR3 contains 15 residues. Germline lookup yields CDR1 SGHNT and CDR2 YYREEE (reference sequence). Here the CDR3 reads CASRLASWSTKTQYF. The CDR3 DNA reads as TGTGCCAGCAGGTTAGCTAGCTGGAGCACAAAAACGCAGTATTTT.

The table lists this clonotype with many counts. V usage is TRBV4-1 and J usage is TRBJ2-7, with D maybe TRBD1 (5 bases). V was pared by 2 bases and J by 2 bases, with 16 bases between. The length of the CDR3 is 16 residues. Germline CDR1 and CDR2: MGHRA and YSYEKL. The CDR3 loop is CASSQPVWGSTYEQYF. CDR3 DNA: TGCGCCAGCAGCCAACCCGTATGGGGCTCAACCTACGAGCAGTACTTC.

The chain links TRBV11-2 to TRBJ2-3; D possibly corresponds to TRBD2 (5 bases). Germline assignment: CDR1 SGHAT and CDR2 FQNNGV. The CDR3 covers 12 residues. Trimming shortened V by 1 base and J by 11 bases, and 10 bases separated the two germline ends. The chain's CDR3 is CASSLAGYMQYF. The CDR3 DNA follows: TGTGCCAGCAGCTTAGCGGGATATATGCAGTATTTT.

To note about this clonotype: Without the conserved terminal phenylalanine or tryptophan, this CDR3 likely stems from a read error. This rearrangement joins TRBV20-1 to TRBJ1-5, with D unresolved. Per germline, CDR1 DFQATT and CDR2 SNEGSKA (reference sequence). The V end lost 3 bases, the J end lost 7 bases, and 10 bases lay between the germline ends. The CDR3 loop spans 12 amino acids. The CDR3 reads CSASYGFQPQHY. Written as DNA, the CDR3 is TGCAGTGCTAGTTATGGGTTCCAGCCCCAGCATTAT.

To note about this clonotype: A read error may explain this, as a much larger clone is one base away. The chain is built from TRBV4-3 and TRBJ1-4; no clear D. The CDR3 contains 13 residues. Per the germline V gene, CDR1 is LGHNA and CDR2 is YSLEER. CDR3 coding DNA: TGCGCCAGCAGCCCCTGGGAGACTGAAAAACTGTGTTTT. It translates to CASSPWETEKLCF.

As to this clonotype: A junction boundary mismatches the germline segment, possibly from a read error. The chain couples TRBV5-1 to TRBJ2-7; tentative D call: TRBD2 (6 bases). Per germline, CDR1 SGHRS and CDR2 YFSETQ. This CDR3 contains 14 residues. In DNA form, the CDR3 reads TGTGCCAGCAGCAACGGGATTAGCGGATACGAGCAGTACTTC. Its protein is CASSNGISGYEQYF.

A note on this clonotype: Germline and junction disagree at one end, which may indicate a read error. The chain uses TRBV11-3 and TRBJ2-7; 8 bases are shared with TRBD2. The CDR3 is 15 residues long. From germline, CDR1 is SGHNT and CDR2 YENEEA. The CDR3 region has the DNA TGTGACAGCTGCCGGGGGGGGTTCCCCTCCTACGAGCAGTACTTC. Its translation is CDSCRGGFPSYEQYF.